This T cell receptor (beta chain) was recovered during a study of blood T cell repertoires in COVID-19. Per the study methods: Amplification from reference gene primers served as the basis for estimated nucleated cell counts. The method was immunoSEQ multiplex PCR; TCRdb's version includes in-frame clones alone and lacks a portion of them. V and J calls and clone size are as listed in that table; D and trimming were resolved from the DNA. The sample includes some 59,000 clones, around 77% of them seen just once. There are 12 residues in the CDR3. Germline CDR1 MNHEY, CDR2 SVGEGT. The V and J ends lost 6 bases and 11 bases respectively, with 17 bases between them.

This rearrangement joins TRBV6-2 or TRBV6-3 to TRBJ2-7; a possible D gene is TRBD2 (5 bases). The clonotype comes from a man older than 75 with active or convalescent COVID-19. The material sequenced was peripheral blood. The CDR3 DNA reads TGTGCCAGCAGCCCCCCCGAAACTAGAGAGTACTTC. This encodes CASSPPETREYF.